The source of this T cell receptor (beta chain) is a study of T cells in tuberculosis. The study's findings and limits: A GMM-specific repertoire classifier reached just under 90% accuracy, AUROC around 0.87.

The data were produced by immunoSEQ multiplex PCR, yet TCRdb's version contains in-frame clones alone and is incomplete. The data show 25,000 to 35,000 clones, just over 90% seen once. Noted time point: new active TB diagnosis, blood taken before or within 7 days of starting treatment. Each patient had positive sputum smear microscopy and/or positive culture. On this clone: What it binds is unknown.

Per the germline V gene, CDR1 is MDHEN and CDR2 is SYDVKM. J was trimmed by 2 bases and V by 4 bases; bases with no gene match: 2. The CDR3 has 13 amino acids. The sequence was collected from an adult with tuberculosis. Material: PBMCs, obtained at tuberculosis diagnosis. The chain uses TRBV28 and TRBJ2-7, with 7 bases matching TRBD1. The CDR3 sequence is CASSSTGAYEQYF. CDR3 sequence (DNA): TGTGCCAGCAGTTCCACAGGGGCCTACGAGCAGTACTTC.